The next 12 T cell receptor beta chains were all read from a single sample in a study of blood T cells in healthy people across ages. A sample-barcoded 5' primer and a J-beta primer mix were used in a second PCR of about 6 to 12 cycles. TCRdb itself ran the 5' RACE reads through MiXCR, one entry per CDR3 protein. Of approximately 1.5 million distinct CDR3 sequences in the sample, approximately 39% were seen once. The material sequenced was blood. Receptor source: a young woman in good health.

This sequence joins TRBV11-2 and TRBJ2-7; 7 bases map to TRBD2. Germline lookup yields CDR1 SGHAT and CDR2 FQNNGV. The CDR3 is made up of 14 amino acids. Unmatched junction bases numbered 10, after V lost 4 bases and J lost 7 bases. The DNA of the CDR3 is TGTGCCAGCAGCTCCCTGACTAGCAACAATGAGCAGTACTTC. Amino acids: CASSSLTSNNEQYF.

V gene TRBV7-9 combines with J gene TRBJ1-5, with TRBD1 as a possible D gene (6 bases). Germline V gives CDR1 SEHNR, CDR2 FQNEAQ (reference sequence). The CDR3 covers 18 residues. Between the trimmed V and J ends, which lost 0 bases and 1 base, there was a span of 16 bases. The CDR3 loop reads CASSLALAGDRSNQPQHF. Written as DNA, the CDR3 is TGTGCCAGCAGCTTAGCTCTGGCAGGGGATAGGAGCAATCAGCCCCAGCATTTT. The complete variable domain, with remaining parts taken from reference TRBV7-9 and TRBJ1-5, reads DTGVSQNPRHKITKRGQNVTFRCDPISEHNRLYWYRQTLGQGPEFLTYFQNEAQLEKSRLLSDRFSAERPKGSFSTLEIQRTEQGDSAMYLCASSLALAGDRSNQPQHFGDGTRLSIL.

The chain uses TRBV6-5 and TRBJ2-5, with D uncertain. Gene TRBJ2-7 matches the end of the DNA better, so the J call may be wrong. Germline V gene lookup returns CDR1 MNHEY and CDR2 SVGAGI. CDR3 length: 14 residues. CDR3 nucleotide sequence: TGTGCCAGCAGTTACTTGGCAAGCACCTACGAGCAGTACTTC. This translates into CASSYLASTYEQYF.

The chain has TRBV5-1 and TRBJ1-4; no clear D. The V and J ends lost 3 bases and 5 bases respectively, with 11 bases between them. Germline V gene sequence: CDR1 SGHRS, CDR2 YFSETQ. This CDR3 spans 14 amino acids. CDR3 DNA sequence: TGCGCCAGCAGCTCCCGTAGTGCGAATGAAAAACTGTTTTTT. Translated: CASSSRSANEKLFF.

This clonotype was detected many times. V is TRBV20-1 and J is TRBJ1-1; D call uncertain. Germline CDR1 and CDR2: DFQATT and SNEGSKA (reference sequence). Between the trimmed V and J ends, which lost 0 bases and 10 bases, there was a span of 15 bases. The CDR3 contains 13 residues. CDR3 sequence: CSARDIGSRGAFF. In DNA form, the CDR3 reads TGCAGTGCTAGAGATATAGGGAGTCGGGGAGCTTTCTTT.

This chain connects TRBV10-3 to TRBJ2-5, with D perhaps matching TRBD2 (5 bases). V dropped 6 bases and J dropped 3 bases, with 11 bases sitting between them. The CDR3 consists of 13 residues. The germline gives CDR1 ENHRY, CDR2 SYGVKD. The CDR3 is CAIREVGEETQYF. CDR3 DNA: TGTGCCATCAGGGAGGTCGGGGAAGAGACCCAGTACTTC.

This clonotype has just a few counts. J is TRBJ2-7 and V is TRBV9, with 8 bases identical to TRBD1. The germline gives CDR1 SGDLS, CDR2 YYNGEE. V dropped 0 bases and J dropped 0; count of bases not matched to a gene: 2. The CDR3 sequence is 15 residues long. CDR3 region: CASSVGTGGSYEQYF. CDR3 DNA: TGTGCCAGCAGCGTAGGCACAGGGGGCTCCTACGAGCAGTACTTC.

CDR3: CASSEDPPDRAPNEKLFF. As DNA, the CDR3 is TGTGCCAGCAGCGAAGACCCCCCGGACAGGGCCCCTAATGAAAAACTGTTTTTT. The chain is built from TRBV7-2 and TRBJ1-4, with 8 bases fitting TRBD1. Germline V lookup: CDR1 SGHTA, CDR2 FQGNSA. The V and J ends lost 5 bases and 3 bases, in that order; junction bases with no gene match: 14. The CDR3 length is 18 residues.

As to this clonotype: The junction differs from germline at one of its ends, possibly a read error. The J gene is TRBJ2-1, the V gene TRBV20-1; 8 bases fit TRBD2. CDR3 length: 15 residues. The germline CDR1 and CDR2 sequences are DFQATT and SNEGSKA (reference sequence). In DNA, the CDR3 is TGCAGTGCTGGAGCGGGAGACGGATCCTACAAGGAGCAGTTCTTC. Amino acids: CSAGAGDGSYKEQFF.

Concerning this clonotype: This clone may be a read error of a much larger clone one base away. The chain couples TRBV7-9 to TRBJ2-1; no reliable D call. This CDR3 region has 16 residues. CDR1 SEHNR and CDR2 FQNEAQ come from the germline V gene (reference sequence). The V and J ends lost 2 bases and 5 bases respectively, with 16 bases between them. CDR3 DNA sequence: TGTGCCAGCAGCTTAAGTCTGGGTAAGGGTCACAATGAGCAGTTCTTC. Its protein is CASSLSLGKGHNEQFF.

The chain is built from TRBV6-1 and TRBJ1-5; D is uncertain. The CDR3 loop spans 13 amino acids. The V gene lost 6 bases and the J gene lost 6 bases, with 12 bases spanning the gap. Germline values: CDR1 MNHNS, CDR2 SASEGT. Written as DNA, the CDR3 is TGTGCCAGCAGCCAGGAGAGGAGTCAGCCCCAGCATTTT. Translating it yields CASSQERSQPQHF.

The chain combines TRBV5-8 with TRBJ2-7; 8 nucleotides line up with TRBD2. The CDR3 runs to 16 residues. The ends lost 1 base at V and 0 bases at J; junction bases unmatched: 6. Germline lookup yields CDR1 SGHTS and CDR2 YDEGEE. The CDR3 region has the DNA TGTGCCAGCAGCTTGACCCCTAGCGGGCCCTCCTACGAGCAGTACTTC. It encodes CASSLTPSGPSYEQYF.